This T cell receptor (beta chain) stems from a study of CD8 T cells in ankylosing spondylitis. Germline V gene data show CDR1 as MDHEN and CDR2 as SYDVKM. The CDR3 consists of 16 residues. V shed 2 bases, J shed 5 bases, and the junction held 8 bases outside the gene matches. Making use of molecular barcodes, quantitative 5'-RACE generated TCR beta libraries. Using its own MiXCR run on the 5' RACE reads, TCRdb lists one record per CDR3 protein. The sample records under 150,000 distinct CDR3 sequences, around 9.3% being singletons. Study-wide points: The authors reported significant enrichment of disease-linked clones in matched ankylosing spondylitis synovial fluid. Apparently characteristic of ankylosing spondylitis blood was a TCR beta motif (about 8 highly homologous variants).

This clonotype has a count of ten or more. Its cognate antigen is unknown. Sequenced: blood, either unsorted or a sorted T cell fraction (not recorded which). This TCR was recovered from a male donor with ankylosing spondylitis or in good health (not recorded which). The gene calls are TRBV28 and TRBJ2-1; 8 bases line up with TRBD2. The CDR3 region is CASSLPLAEIHNEQFF. The CDR3 DNA sequence: TGTGCCAGCAGTTTACCACTAGCGGAAATTCACAATGAGCAGTTCTTC.